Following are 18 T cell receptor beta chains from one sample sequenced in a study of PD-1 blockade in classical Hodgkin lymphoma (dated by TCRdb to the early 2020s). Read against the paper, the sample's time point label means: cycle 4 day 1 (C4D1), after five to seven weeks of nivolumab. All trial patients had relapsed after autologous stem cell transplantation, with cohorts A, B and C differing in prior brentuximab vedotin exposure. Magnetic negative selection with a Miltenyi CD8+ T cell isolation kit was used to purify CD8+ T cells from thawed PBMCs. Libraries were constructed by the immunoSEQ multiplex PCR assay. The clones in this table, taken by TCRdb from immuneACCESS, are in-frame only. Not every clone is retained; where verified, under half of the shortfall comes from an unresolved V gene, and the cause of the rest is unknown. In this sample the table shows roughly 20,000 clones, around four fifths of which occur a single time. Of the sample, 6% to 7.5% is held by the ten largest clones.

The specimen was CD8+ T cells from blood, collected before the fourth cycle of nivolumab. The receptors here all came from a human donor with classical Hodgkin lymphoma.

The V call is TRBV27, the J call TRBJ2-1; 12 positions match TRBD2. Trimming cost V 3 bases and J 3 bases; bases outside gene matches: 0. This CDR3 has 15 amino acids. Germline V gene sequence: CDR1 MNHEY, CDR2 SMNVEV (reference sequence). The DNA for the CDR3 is TGTGCCAGCAGTTTGACTAGCGGGGGCTACAATGAGCAGTTCTTC. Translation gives CASSLTSGGYNEQFF.

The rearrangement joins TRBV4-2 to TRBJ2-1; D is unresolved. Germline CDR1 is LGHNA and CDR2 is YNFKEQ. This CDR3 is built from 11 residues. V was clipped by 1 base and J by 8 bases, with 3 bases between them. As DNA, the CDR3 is TGTGCCAGCAGCCAAGGTGATGAGCAGTTCTTC. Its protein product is CASSQGDEQFF.

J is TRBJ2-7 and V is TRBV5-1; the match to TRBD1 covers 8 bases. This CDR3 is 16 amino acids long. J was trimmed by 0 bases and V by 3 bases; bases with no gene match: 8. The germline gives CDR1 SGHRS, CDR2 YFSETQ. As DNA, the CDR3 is TGCGCCAGCAGCTATACGGCCGGGACAGGCTCCTACGAGCAGTACTTC. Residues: CASSYTAGTGSYEQYF.

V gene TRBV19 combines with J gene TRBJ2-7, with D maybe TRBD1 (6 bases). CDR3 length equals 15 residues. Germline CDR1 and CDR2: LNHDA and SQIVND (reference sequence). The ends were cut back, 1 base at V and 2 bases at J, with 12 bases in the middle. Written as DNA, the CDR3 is TGTGCCAGTAGTATAGGCACAGGGTCACCCTACGAGCAGTACTTC. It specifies CASSIGTGSPYEQYF.

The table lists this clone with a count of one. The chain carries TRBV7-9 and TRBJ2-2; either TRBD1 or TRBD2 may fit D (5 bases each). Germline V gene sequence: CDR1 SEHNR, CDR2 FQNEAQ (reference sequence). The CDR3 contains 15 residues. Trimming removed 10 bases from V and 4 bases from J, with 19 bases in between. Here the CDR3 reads CATSTGTLSTGELFF. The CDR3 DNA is TGTGCCACCTCGACCGGGACCCTAAGCACCGGGGAGCTGTTTTTT.

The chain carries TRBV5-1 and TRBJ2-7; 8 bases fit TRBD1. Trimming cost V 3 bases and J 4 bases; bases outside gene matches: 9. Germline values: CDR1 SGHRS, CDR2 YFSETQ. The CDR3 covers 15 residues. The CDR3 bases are TGCGCCAGCAGCTCGACAGGACAGGGAGCGTACGAGCAGTACTTC. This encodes CASSSTGQGAYEQYF.

In nucleotides, the CDR3 is TGCGCCAGCCAGAGGGACGTGAACACTGAAGCTTTCTTT. As protein: CASQRDVNTEAFF. The rearrangement links TRBV5-1 to TRBJ1-1; TRBD1 might be the D (5 bases). This CDR3 has 13 residues. Trimming removed 7 bases at V and 0 bases at J, with 10 bases between. The germline CDR1 and CDR2 sequences are SGHRS and YFSETQ.

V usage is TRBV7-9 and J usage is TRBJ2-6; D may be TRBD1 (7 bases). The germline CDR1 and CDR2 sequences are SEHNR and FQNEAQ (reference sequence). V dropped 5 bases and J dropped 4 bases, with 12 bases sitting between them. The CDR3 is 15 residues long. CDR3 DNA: TGTGCCAGCAGCCGCGGGACAGTAGGGGCCAACGTCCTGACTTTC. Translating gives CASSRGTVGANVLTF.

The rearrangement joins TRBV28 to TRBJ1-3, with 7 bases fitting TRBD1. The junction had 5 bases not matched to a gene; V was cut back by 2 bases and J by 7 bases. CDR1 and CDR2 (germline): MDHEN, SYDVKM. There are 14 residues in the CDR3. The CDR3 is CASSLPEGANTIYF. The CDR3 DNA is TGTGCCAGCAGTTTACCCGAGGGGGCGAACACCATATATTTT.

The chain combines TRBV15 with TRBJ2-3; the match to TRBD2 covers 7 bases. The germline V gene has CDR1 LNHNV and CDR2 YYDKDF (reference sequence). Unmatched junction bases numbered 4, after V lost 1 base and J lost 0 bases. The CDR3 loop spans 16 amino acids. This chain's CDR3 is CATSRVPSGSTDTQYF. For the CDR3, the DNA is TGTGCCACCAGCAGAGTTCCTAGCGGAAGCACAGATACGCAGTATTTT.

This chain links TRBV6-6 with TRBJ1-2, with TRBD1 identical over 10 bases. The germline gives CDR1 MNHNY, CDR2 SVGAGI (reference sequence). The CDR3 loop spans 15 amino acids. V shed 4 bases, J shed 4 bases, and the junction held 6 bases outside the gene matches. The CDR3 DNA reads TGTGCCAGCAGTTGGGACAGGGGTGGGAGCTATGGCTACACCTTC. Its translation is CASSWDRGGSYGYTF.

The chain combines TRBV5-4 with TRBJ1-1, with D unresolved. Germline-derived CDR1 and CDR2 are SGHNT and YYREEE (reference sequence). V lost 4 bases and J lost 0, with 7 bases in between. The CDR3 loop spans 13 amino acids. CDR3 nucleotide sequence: TGTGCCAGCAGCCGGGAAATGAACACTGAAGCTTTCTTT. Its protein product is CASSREMNTEAFF.

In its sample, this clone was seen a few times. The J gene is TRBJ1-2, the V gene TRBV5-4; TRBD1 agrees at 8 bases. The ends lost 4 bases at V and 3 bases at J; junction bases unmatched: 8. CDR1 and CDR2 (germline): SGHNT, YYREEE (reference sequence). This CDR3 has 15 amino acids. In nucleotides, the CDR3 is TGTGCCAGCAGCCTTCAGGGGGCTCCACACTATGGCTACACCTTC. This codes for CASSLQGAPHYGYTF. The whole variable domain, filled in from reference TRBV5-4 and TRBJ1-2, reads ETGVTQSPTHLIKTRGQQVTLRCSSQSGHNTVSWYQQALGQGPQFIFQYYREEENGRGNFPPRFSGLQFPNYSSELNVNALELDDSALYLCASSLQGAPHYGYTFGSGTRLTVV.

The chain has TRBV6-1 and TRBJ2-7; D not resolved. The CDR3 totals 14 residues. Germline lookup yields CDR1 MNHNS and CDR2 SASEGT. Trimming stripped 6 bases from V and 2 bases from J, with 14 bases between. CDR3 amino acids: CASSRILPPYEQYF. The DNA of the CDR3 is TGTGCCAGCAGCCGGATCCTTCCCCCCTACGAGCAGTACTTC.

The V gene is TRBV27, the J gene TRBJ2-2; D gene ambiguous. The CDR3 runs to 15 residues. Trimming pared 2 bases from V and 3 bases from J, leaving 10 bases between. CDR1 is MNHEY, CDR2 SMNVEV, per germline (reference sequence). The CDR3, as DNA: TGTGCCAGCAGTTTAGGGTCCGTTTACACCGGGGAGCTGTTTTTT. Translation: CASSLGSVYTGELFF.

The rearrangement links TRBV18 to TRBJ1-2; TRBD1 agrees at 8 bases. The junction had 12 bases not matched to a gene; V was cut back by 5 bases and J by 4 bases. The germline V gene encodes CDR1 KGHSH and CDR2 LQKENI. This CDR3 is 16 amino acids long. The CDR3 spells CASSSGTGGEFYGYTF. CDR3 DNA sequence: TGTGCCAGCTCATCCGGGACAGGCGGCGAATTCTATGGCTACACCTTC.

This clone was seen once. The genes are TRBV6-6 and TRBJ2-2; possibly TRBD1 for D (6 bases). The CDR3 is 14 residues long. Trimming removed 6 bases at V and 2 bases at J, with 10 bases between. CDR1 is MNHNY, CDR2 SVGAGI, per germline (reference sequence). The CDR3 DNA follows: TGTGCCAGCAGCCCGGGACACAACACCGGGGAGCTGTTTTTT. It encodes CASSPGHNTGELFF.

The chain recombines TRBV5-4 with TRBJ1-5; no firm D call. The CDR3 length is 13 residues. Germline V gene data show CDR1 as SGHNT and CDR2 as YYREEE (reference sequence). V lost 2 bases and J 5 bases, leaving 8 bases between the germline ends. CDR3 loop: CASSFLGHQPQHF. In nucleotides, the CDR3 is TGTGCCAGCAGCTTTCTGGGCCATCAGCCCCAGCATTTT.